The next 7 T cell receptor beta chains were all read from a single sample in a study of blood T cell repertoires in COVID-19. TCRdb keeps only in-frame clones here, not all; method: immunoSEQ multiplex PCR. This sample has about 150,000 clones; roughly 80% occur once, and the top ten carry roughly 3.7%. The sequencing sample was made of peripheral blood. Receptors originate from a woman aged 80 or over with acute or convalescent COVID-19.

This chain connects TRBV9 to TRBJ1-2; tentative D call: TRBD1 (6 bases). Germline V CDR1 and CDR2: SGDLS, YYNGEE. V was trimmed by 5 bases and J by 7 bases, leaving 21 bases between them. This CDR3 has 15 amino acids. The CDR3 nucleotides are TGTGCCAGCAGTTATTATGACAGGCAATTGCGTGGCTACACCTTC. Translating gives CASSYYDRQLRGYTF.

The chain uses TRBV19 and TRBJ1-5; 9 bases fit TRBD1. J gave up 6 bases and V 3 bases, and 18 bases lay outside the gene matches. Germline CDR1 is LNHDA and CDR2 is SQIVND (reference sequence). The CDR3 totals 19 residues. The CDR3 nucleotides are TGTGCCAGTAGTATGTCTCCGGGACAGGGAAAGGGTTCTATTCAGCCCCAGCATTTT. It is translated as CASSMSPGQGKGSIQPQHF.

The CDR3 loop reads CASRMTGGAQGYTF. The CDR3 nucleotides are TGTGCCAGCAGGATGACAGGGGGCGCTCAGGGCTACACCTTC. The chain combines TRBV28 with TRBJ1-2; 10 bases align to TRBD1. The ends lost 6 bases at V and 8 bases at J; junction bases unmatched: 9. The CDR3 is 14 amino acids. Per the germline V gene, CDR1 is MDHEN and CDR2 is SYDVKM.

CDR3 in amino acids: CATSDSRTSGNEQFF. Here the CDR3 DNA reads TGTGCCACCAGTGACTCCCGGACTAGCGGGAATGAGCAGTTCTTC. V and J are TRBV24-1 and TRBJ2-1, with 11 bases that match TRBD2. Losses at the gene ends were 4 bases for V and 7 bases for J; bases not matched to a gene: 5. CDR3 length: 15 amino acids. The germline gives CDR1 KGHDR, CDR2 SFDVKD.

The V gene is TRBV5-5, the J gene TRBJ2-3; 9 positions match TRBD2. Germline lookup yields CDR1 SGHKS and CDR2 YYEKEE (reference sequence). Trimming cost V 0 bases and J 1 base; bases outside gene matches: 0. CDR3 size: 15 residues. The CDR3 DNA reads TGTGCCAGCAGCTTGGCTAGCGGGGGCACAGATACGCAGTATTTT. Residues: CASSLASGGTDTQYF.

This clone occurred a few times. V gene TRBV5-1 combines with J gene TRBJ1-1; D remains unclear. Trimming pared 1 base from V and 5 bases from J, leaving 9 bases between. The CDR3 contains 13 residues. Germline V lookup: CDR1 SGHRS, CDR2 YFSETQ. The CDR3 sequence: CASSLLRETEAFF. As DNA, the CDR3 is TGCGCCAGCAGCTTGTTGAGGGAAACTGAAGCTTTCTTT.

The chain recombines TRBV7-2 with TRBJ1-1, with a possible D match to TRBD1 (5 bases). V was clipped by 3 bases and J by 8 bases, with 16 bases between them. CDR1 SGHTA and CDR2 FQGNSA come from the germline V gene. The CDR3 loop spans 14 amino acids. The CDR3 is CASSLGGGYKEAFF. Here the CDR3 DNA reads TGTGCCAGCAGCTTGGGGGGGGGTTACAAAGAAGCTTTCTTT.